Listed here is a single T cell receptor (beta chain). This clone was detected only a few times. Which antigen it targets is not known. No base quality values were provided; no much bigger clone lies one nucleotide off. The cysteine opens and the phenylalanine closes a CDR3 of 15 amino acids. Only the CDR3 DNA stays, 45 bases, in frame from base 1. CDR1 and CDR2 are read off the germline V gene as LGHNA and YNFKEQ. Here V drops 5 bases and J drops 1 base, and the junction holds 4 bases not matched to any gene. Amplification of TCRbeta CDR3 regions relied on the immunoSEQ bias-controlled multiplex PCR, followed by high-throughput sequencing. The paper's processing steps were these. The immunoSEQ vendor pipeline collapsed and filtered the CDR3 sequences so that the abundance and frequency of each unique TCRbeta CDR3 could be quantified. Using a 90% global sequence identity threshold, CD-HIT clustered dominant CDR3 amino acid sequences together with SARS-CoV-2-specific ImmuneCODE TCRbeta sequences. A clone was classed as hyperexpanded at a frequency of 0.1 to 1 and as large at a frequency of 0.01 to 0.1. CDR3 amino acid sequences and V and J gene assignments of dominant clones were confirmed with MiXCR. The R stringdist package was used to calculate Levenshtein distances between the patient clonotypes and the ImmuneCODE hits. Sourced from immuneACCESS, this table was stored by TCRdb with only in-frame sequences that have V and J called. A share of the clones is absent; for the studies checked, an unresolved V gene accounts for under half, and the remainder has no known explanation. V and J calls plus clone size are reproduced from that table; the DNA served to infer D and trimming. In all, the sample holds fewer than 15,000 clones, and around 69% of those were seen once. The biggest ten clones account for about three fifths of the sample.

The QIAamp DNA FFPE kit was used to extract genomic DNA from formalin-fixed paraffin-embedded autopsy tissue. The data stem from a study of T cell repertoires in MIS-A myocarditis (dated by TCRdb to between 2021 and 2024). This clonotype was sampled from a man aged 18 to 30 with fulminant myocarditis from multisystem inflammatory syndrome in adults (MIS-A) after COVID-19. In this chain, TRBV4-2 is recombined with TRBJ2-5; 10 central nucleotides agree with TRBD2. The sample was left ventricle heart tissue obtained at autopsy. The sample's cell subset or site, from its label and the paper: cardiac tissue sample (left or right ventricle, interventricular septum, or pericardium). The CDR3 reads as follows: CASSASGSGQETQYF. The bases read TGTGCCAGCAGCGCTAGCGGGAGCGGCCAAGAGACCCAGTACTTC.